This T cell receptor (beta chain) was sequenced in a study of HIV-infected children after antiretroviral therapy interruption. Across the whole study: Interruption group median age around 9.9 years; continuous group roughly 8 years. EBV and CMV exposure was recorded in most children.

Documented treatment: PENTA 11 planned treatment interruption arm or continuous ART arm. Sorting from thawed PBMCs isolated naive CD4+ CD45RA+ CD45RO- T cells. This clonotype was counted a few times. V lost 1 base and J lost 8, with 8 bases in between. The CDR3 totals 12 residues. CDR1 is LGHDT, CDR2 YNNKEL, per germline (reference sequence). The TCR library was built from RNA with a 3' RACE protocol and unique molecular identifiers. TCRdb analysed the 3' RACE reads with MiXCR anew, one entry per CDR3 protein. The repertoire consists of 45,000 to 50,000 distinct CDR3 sequences, with more than 3.5% occurring once and the leading ten covering approximately 0.7%.

Source: CD45RA+ CD4+ T cells from PBMCs, pooled from several time points, taken from a donor given antiretroviral therapy, either interrupted or continuous. The subset is: naive CD4+ CD45RA+ CD45RO- T cells. The receptor comes from a pool of human donors with HIV. The genes are TRBV3-1 and TRBJ1-2; no reliable D call. In DNA form, the CDR3 reads TGTGCCAGCAGCCAAGTTGATATAGGCTACACCTTC. This translates into CASSQVDIGYTF.